Below are 22 T cell receptor beta chains sequenced from a single sample in a study of blood T cell repertoires in COVID-19. TCRdb keeps only in-frame clones here, not all; method: immunoSEQ multiplex PCR. The sample holds approximately 270,000 clones, roughly nine tenths seen once. The specimen sequenced was peripheral blood. These receptors all stem from a man aged 40-49 years with active or convalescent COVID-19.

The chain employs TRBV5-1 and TRBJ2-1, with TRBD2 as a possible D gene (5 bases). The V end was cut by 6 bases, the J end by 4 bases, with 35 bases between. CDR3 length: 21 amino acids. From germline, CDR1 is SGHRS and CDR2 YFSETQ. Written as DNA, the CDR3 is TGCGCCAGCAAGCTTTACGAGAGCCCACGGAGGCGTACAGACCTATACAATGAGCAGTTCTTC. Translation: CASKLYESPRRRTDLYNEQFF.

This chain uses TRBV11-3 with TRBJ2-5, with a weak D call TRBD2 (6 bases). CDR3 length: 16 residues. In germline, CDR1 is SGHNT, CDR2 YENEEA. V lost 2 bases and J 3 bases, leaving 16 bases between the germline ends. CDR3 amino acids: CASSLPLGTGKETQYF. For the CDR3, the DNA is TGTGCCAGCAGCTTACCTCTTGGGACTGGAAAAGAGACCCAGTACTTC.

The chain combines TRBV4-2 with TRBJ2-7; 9 bases fit TRBD1. The V and J ends lost 3 bases and 0 bases, in that order; junction bases with no gene match: 6. The CDR3 is made up of 16 amino acids. Germline lookup yields CDR1 LGHNA and CDR2 YNFKEQ. CDR3 bases: TGTGCCAGCAGCCAGGCCGGGACAGGGAGCTCCTACGAGCAGTACTTC. It encodes CASSQAGTGSSYEQYF.

The chain uses TRBV10-3 and TRBJ2-2, with unresolved D. The V gene's germline CDR1 is ENHRY and CDR2 SYGVKD. CDR3 size: 15 residues. Between the trimmed V and J ends, which lost 0 bases and 5 bases, there was a span of 10 bases. The CDR3, as DNA: TGTGCCATCAGTGAGTCGAACGGCAGGACCGGGGAGCTGTTTTTT. This translates into CAISESNGRTGELFF.

This sequence joins TRBV2 and TRBJ2-5; D not certain. V lost 5 bases, J lost 5 bases, and 12 bases lay in between. Per the germline V gene, CDR1 is SNHLY and CDR2 is FYNNEI. There are 13 residues in the CDR3. CDR3 coding DNA: TGTGCCAGCAGTCTCGATCTCGGGGAGACCCAGTACTTC. It translates to CASSLDLGETQYF.

The chain employs TRBV27 and TRBJ2-1; TRBD1 matches at 9 bases. After removal of 2 bases from V and 4 bases from J, the junction contained 3 bases not matched to a gene. Germline CDR1 reads MNHEY; CDR2 reads SMNVEV (reference sequence). The CDR3 contains 15 residues. The CDR3 nucleotides are TGTGCCAGCAGTTTAGGACAGGGGACTTACAATGAGCAGTTCTTC. This encodes CASSLGQGTYNEQFF.

A remark on this clone: Sequence at one end of the junction differs from germline and may be a read error. The chain has TRBV7-7 and TRBJ2-1; 7 positions match TRBD2. The CDR3 is 15 residues long. Germline CDR1 reads SSHAT; CDR2 reads FNYEAQ (reference sequence). The CDR3 DNA follows: TGTGCTAGCAGTTCCGGACGGGGAGGGGTGGATGAGCAGTTCTTC. It is translated as CASSSGRGGVDEQFF.

The rearrangement uses TRBV19 and TRBJ2-1; tentatively, D is TRBD1 (5 bases). CDR1 is LNHDA, CDR2 SQIVND, per germline (reference sequence). The V end was cut by 3 bases, the J end by 0 bases, with 9 bases between. The CDR3 length is 15 residues. This CDR3 is CASSIPQGSYNEQFF. The CDR3, as DNA: TGTGCCAGTAGTATTCCCCAGGGCTCCTACAATGAGCAGTTCTTC.

V is TRBV11-3 and J is TRBJ2-5; 9 bases fit TRBD1. The germline V gene has CDR1 SGHNT and CDR2 YENEEA. The CDR3 spans 15 residues. V lost 7 bases and J lost 3; bases outside the gene matches: 9. The CDR3 here is CASNKRGTGKETQYF. CDR3 DNA sequence: TGTGCCAGCAACAAACGGGGGACAGGGAAAGAGACCCAGTACTTC.

There are a few counts of this clone. The chain links TRBV29-1 to TRBJ1-2; no clear D. CDR3 size: 13 residues. Germline V lookup: CDR1 SQVTM, CDR2 ANQGSEA. V was clipped by 1 base and J by 6 bases, with 12 bases between them. The CDR3 sequence is CSVEGRELNGYTF. The CDR3, as DNA: TGCAGCGTTGAAGGTCGTGAACTAAATGGCTACACCTTC.

The chain recombines TRBV24-1 with TRBJ1-1; 9 bases line up with TRBD1. The CDR3 has 15 residues. The V gene end was trimmed by 2 bases and the J gene end by 7 bases; junction bases not matched to a gene: 7. Germline loops: CDR1 KGHDR, CDR2 SFDVKD. The CDR3 spells CATSDSTGGRSEAFF. The CDR3 DNA reads as TGTGCCACCAGTGATTCTACAGGGGGCCGAAGTGAAGCTTTCTTT.

The genes are TRBV3-1 (or the pseudogene TRBV3-2) and TRBJ1-2; D gene uncertain. The germline V gene encodes CDR1 LGHDT and CDR2 YNNKEL (reference sequence). The CDR3 has 12 residues. Deletions cut 3 bases from V and 8 bases from J, with 10 bases between. CDR3 nucleotides: TGTGCCAGCAGCCAGGGCCTATGGGGCTACACCTTC. This translates into CASSQGLWGYTF.

This chain uses TRBV28 with TRBJ1-5, with a weak D call TRBD1 (5 bases). CDR1 and CDR2 from the germline V gene are MDHEN and SYDVKM. The CDR3 extends over 15 amino acids. V was trimmed by 3 bases and J by 7 bases, leaving 16 bases between them. The CDR3 reads CASSFPGLSRQPQHF. Written as DNA, the CDR3 is TGTGCCAGCAGTTTCCCGGGACTGTCGCGGCAGCCCCAGCATTTT.

This clone is a singleton in its sample. This chain links TRBV6-5 with TRBJ2-6, with D perhaps TRBD1 (5 bases). Germline V gives CDR1 MNHEY, CDR2 SVGAGI. V lost 4 bases, J lost 2 bases, and 12 bases lay in between. This CDR3 is built from 16 residues. In DNA form, the CDR3 reads TGTGCCAGCAGTTCAGCAGGGTCCCCTGGGGCCAACGTCCTGACTTTC. Translated, it gives CASSSAGSPGANVLTF.

This chain connects TRBV24-1 to TRBJ2-3; D is perhaps TRBD2 (6 bases). CDR1 is KGHDR, CDR2 SFDVKD, per germline. V lost 3 bases and J 0 bases, leaving 9 bases between the germline ends. The CDR3 consists of 15 residues. The CDR3 DNA follows: TGTGCCACCAGTGATACTAGCACAAGCACAGATACGCAGTATTTT. Translated, it gives CATSDTSTSTDTQYF.

The gene calls are TRBV5-6 and TRBJ2-1, with D uncertain. Looked up from germline, CDR1 is SGHDT and CDR2 is YYEEEE. The CDR3 spans 15 residues. V was shortened by 1 base and J by 0 bases, with 8 bases between the two germline ends. The CDR3 region is CASSLQQSSYNEQFF. CDR3 nucleotides: TGTGCCAGCAGCTTGCAACAGAGCTCCTACAATGAGCAGTTCTTC.

The V gene is TRBV7-8, the J gene TRBJ2-7, with 7 bases fitting TRBD2. Per germline, CDR1 SGHVS and CDR2 FQNEAQ. Losses at the gene ends were 1 base for V and 4 bases for J; bases not matched to a gene: 7. CDR3 length equals 15 residues. The DNA of the CDR3 is TGTGCCAGCAGCTTAGGGGGAGGGCGCCAATACGAGCAGTACTTC. Amino acids: CASSLGGGRQYEQYF.

The genes are TRBV4-1 and TRBJ2-2; tentatively, D is TRBD2 (7 bases). Germline V lookup: CDR1 MGHRA, CDR2 YSYEKL. The CDR3 totals 16 residues. V was pared by 6 bases and J by 4 bases, with 18 bases between. The CDR3 coding sequence is TGCGCCAGCAGAGGGGGGGAAGTTTTGGGCACCGGGGAGCTGTTTTTT. It encodes CASRGGEVLGTGELFF.

The chain links TRBV6-5 to TRBJ1-5; TRBD1 matches 7 bases. Per germline, CDR1 MNHEY and CDR2 SVGAGI. Germline trimming cut 2 bases from V and 5 bases from J; bases unmatched to any gene: 6. CDR3 length: 15 residues. CDR3 protein: CASSYVAGGDQPQHF. CDR3 in DNA: TGTGCCAGCAGTTACGTCGCAGGGGGAGATCAGCCCCAGCATTTT.

The chain employs TRBV9 and TRBJ2-1; TRBD1 matches at 10 bases. V gave up 4 bases and J gave up 6 bases; unmatched junction bases: 7. This CDR3 region has 15 residues. Germline assignment: CDR1 SGDLS and CDR2 YYNGEE. The CDR3 here is CASSPRQGATNEQFF. The CDR3 DNA reads TGTGCCAGCAGCCCGCGACAGGGGGCAACCAATGAGCAGTTCTTC.

This clone has just one count. The V and J genes are TRBV11-2 and TRBJ1-3; weak D call: TRBD1 (5 bases). V was cut by 5 bases and J by 0 bases, with 14 bases left in between. Germline values: CDR1 SGHAT, CDR2 FQNNGV. The CDR3 has 16 residues. The CDR3 coding sequence is TGTGCCAGCAGCCCGGGACTTACCGACTCTGGAAACACCATATATTTT. Encoded protein: CASSPGLTDSGNTIYF.

V is TRBV28 and J is TRBJ1-2; TRBD1 aligns across 10 bases. Germline V lookup: CDR1 MDHEN, CDR2 SYDVKM. The CDR3 runs 12 residues. V dropped 8 bases and J dropped 7; count of bases not matched to a gene: 4. This chain's CDR3 is CASRQGAGGYTF. The CDR3 DNA reads as TGTGCCAGCCGACAGGGGGCCGGTGGCTACACCTTC.